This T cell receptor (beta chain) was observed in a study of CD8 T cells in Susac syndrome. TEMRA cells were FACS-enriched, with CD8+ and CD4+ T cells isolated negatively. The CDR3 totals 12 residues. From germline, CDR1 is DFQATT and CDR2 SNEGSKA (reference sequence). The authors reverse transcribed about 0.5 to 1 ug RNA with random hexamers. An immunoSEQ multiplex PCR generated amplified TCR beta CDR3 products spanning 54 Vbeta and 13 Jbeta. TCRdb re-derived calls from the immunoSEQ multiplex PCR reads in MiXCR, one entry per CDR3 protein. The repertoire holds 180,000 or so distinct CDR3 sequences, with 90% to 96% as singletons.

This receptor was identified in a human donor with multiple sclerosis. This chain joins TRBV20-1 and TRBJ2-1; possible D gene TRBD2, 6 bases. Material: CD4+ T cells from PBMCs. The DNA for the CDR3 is TGCAGCTGGCGGGGTGCCTACAATGAGCAGTTCTTC. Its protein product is CSWRGAYNEQFF.